What follows are 13 T cell receptor beta chains derived from one specimen sequenced in a study of T cell repertoires in cytomegalovirus infection. Their antigens remain unidentified. TCRdb re-called the reads through MiXCR, storing one row per CDR3 protein. This repertoire shows some 500,000 distinct CDR3 sequences, around a third found once; its top ten account for roughly 17%. The sample here was cultured PBMCs, taken from culture after CMV antigen stimulation. Receptors originate from a human donor in good health (CMV status not recorded). Some clones in this sample may be carry-over from other donors' samples.

The rearrangement uses TRBV27 and TRBJ1-2, with no clear D. This CDR3 has 13 residues. Looked up from germline, CDR1 is MNHEY and CDR2 is SMNVEV (reference sequence). V lost 5 bases, J lost 3 bases, and 10 bases lay in between. CDR3 DNA sequence: TGTGCCAGCAGTCCGAGGCGAGACTATGGCTACACCTTC. Translated: CASSPRRDYGYTF.

This chain connects TRBV19 to TRBJ2-6; D ambiguous. V shed 5 bases and J shed 2 bases, with 10 bases lying between them. This CDR3 region has 15 residues. Germline loops: CDR1 LNHDA, CDR2 SQIVND (reference sequence). The CDR3 nucleotides are TGTGCCAGTAGTGTTGTTCAGGCTGGGGCCAACGTCCTGACTTTC. As protein: CASSVVQAGANVLTF.

The gene calls are TRBV19 and TRBJ1-1, with TRBD1 matching over 7 bases. Germline lookup yields CDR1 LNHDA and CDR2 SQIVND (reference sequence). With 6 bases clipped from V and 9 bases from J, the junction kept 4 bases outside the gene matches. CDR3 size: 11 residues. CDR3 protein: CASRGDSKAFF. Here the CDR3 DNA reads TGTGCCAGTAGGGGGGACAGCAAAGCTTTCTTT.

This clonotype appeared many times. Written as DNA, the CDR3 is TGTGCCAGCAGCCTACAGGGGGCCTACAATGAGCAGTTCTTC. Protein product: CASSLQGAYNEQFF. The chain joins TRBV7-2 to TRBJ2-1, with 8 bases matching TRBD1. The V gene's germline CDR1 is SGHTA and CDR2 FQGNSA. The ends lost 5 bases at V and 2 bases at J; junction bases unmatched: 2. This CDR3 comprises 14 residues. Based on the CDR3 plus reference TRBV7-2 and TRBJ2-1, the full variable domain is GAGVSQSPSNKVTEKGKDVELRCDPISGHTALYWYRQSLGQGLEFLIYFQGNSAPDKSGLPSDRFSAERTGGSVSTLTIQRTQQEDSAVYLCASSLQGAYNEQFFGPGTRLTVL.

The chain combines TRBV7-2 with TRBJ2-3, with 14 bases identical to TRBD2. V lost 7 bases and J lost 6; bases outside the gene matches: 6. Germline CDR1 and CDR2: SGHTA and FQGNSA. The CDR3 is 15 amino acids. The CDR3 coding sequence is TGTGCCAGCAAACCGGGACTAGCGGGAGCGGATACGCAGTATTTT. It specifies CASKPGLAGADTQYF.

V gene TRBV18 combines with J gene TRBJ1-2, with 9 bases aligning to TRBD1. CDR3 length equals 15 residues. With 3 bases clipped from V and 4 bases from J, the junction kept 6 bases outside the gene matches. Germline loops: CDR1 KGHSH, CDR2 LQKENI. In DNA, the CDR3 is TGTGCCAGCTCACCGGGACAGGGCGATACCTATGGCTACACCTTC. This sequence encodes CASSPGQGDTYGYTF.

The J gene is TRBJ1-2, the V gene TRBV19; TRBD1 is a possible D gene (5 bases). The CDR3 totals 14 residues. CDR1 LNHDA and CDR2 SQIVND come from the germline V gene (reference sequence). The ends were cut back, 1 base at V and 4 bases at J, with 10 bases in the middle. The chain's CDR3 is CASSIVGTVYGYTF. CDR3 coding DNA: TGTGCCAGTAGTATAGTCGGGACGGTCTATGGCTACACCTTC. Drawing the rest from reference TRBV19 and TRBJ1-2, the complete variable domain is DGGITQSPKYLFRKEGQNVTLSCEQNLNHDAMYWYRQDPGQGLRLIYYSQIVNDFQKGDIAEGYSVSREKKESFPLTVTSAQKNPTAFYLCASSIVGTVYGYTFGSGTRLTVV.

This clonotype was counted between two and nine times. This CDR3 reads CASSEDRGLLARQYTQYF. CDR3 sequence (DNA): TGTGCCAGCAGCGAAGACAGGGGGTTGTTAGCGAGGCAATATACGCAGTATTTT. The chain couples TRBV7-2 to TRBJ2-3, with 9 bases lining up with TRBD1. Germline trimming cut 5 bases from V and 7 bases from J; bases unmatched to any gene: 19. The CDR3 extends over 18 amino acids. CDR1 SGHTA and CDR2 FQGNSA come from the germline V gene.

The chain carries TRBV20-1 and TRBJ2-7, with 10 bases matching TRBD2. The CDR3 contains 14 residues. V was pared by 3 bases and J by 6 bases, with 8 bases of the junction left unmatched. Per germline, CDR1 DFQATT and CDR2 SNEGSKA (reference sequence). CDR3 residues: CSASLLAGALEQYF. Written as DNA, the CDR3 is TGCAGTGCTAGCCTCCTAGCGGGAGCTCTCGAGCAGTACTTC.

This clonotype was observed once. The chain carries TRBV9 and TRBJ2-5; TRBD1 aligns across 10 bases. This CDR3 spans 15 amino acids. J lost 3 bases, V lost 0 bases, and 2 bases had no gene match. The V gene's germline CDR1 is SGDLS and CDR2 YYNGEE. The chain's CDR3 is CASSVAGTGEETQYF. The CDR3 DNA reads as TGTGCCAGCAGCGTAGCCGGGACAGGGGAAGAGACCCAGTACTTC.

There are many counts of this clonotype. This chain joins TRBV4-2 and TRBJ2-5; D unclear. The V end was cut by 1 base, the J end by 1 base, with 10 bases between. The CDR3 loop spans 15 amino acids. Germline V gives CDR1 LGHNA, CDR2 YNFKEQ. CDR3 protein: CASSQGRAVQETQYF. In DNA form, the CDR3 reads TGTGCCAGCAGCCAAGGTCGGGCAGTCCAAGAGACCCAGTACTTC.

The J gene is TRBJ1-1, the V gene TRBV12-3 or TRBV12-4; tentatively, D is TRBD1 (5 bases). V was shortened by 8 bases and J by 0 bases, with 10 bases between the two germline ends. The CDR3 sequence is 13 residues long. The DNA of the CDR3 is TGTGCCAGCTTCGGGGGAATGAACACTGAAGCTTTCTTT. It translates to CASFGGMNTEAFF.

This rearrangement joins TRBV11-2 to TRBJ2-5, with a tentative D call TRBD2 (5 bases). V lost 1 base, J lost 5 bases, and 11 bases lay in between. The CDR3 has 14 residues. CDR1 and CDR2 (germline): SGHAT, FQNNGV. The CDR3, as DNA: TGTGCCAGCAGCTTAGGGTACGGGATGGAGACCCAGTACTTC. Its translation: CASSLGYGMETQYF.